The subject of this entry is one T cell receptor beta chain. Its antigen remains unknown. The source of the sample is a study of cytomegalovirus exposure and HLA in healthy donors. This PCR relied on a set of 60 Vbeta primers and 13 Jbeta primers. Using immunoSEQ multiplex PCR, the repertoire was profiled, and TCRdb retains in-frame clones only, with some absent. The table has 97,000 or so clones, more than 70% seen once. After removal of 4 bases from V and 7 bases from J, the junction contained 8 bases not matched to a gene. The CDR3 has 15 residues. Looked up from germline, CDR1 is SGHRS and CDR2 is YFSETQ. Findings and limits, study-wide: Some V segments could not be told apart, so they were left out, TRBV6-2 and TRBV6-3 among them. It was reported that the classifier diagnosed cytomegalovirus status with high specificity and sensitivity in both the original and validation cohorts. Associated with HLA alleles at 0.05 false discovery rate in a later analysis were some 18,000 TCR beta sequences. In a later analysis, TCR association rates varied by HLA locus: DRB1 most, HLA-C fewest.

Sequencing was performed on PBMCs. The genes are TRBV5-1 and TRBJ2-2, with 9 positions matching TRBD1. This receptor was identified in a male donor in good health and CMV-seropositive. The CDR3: CASSGGQGGNGELFF. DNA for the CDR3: TGCGCCAGCAGCGGGGGACAGGGAGGGAACGGGGAGCTGTTTTTT.